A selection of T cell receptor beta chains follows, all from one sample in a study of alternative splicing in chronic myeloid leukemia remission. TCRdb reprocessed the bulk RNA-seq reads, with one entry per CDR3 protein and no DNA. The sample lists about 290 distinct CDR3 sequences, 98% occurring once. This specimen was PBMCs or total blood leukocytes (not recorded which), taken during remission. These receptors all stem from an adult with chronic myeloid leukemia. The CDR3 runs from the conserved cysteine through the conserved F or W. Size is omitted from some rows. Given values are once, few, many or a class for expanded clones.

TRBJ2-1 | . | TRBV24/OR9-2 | CATSDTGTSGRRFYNEQFF
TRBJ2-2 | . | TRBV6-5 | CASSYRLAGELFF
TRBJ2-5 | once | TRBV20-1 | CSRRSGETQYF
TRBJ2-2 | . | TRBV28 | CASSLVARVGTGELFF
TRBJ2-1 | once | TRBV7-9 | CASRNQDREQFF
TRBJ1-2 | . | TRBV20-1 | CSADVIYGYTF
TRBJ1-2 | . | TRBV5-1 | CASSGTQGVNYGYTF
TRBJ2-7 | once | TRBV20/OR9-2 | CSARLPSVYEQYF
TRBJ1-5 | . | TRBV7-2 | CASSFGGLGNQPQHF